The clone carrying this T cell receptor beta chain was detected only a few times. What it binds is not known. This sample is part of a study of immune heterogeneity within non-small cell lung tumors. Study context: Classification of the tumors gave a handful of squamous cell carcinomas, around 11 non-squamous carcinomas and 1 not otherwise specified.

Multiplex PCR was performed with 32 V and 13 J primers, and it amplified TCR beta CDR3. In TCRdb, the multiplex PCR reads were re-called with MiXCR into one record per CDR3 protein. The sample includes about 21,000 distinct CDR3 sequences, around 30% of them seen just once. As template, the study used bulk tumor genomic DNA at roughly 600 ng per sample. Surgeons took several biopsies per primary tumor, spaced far apart, during surgery. Newly diagnosed with untreated non-small cell lung cancer, the patients underwent curative surgery. General study points: Across individual patients, the high-frequency T-cell receptor beta clonotypes were largely distinct. High-frequency clones unique to single sites coexisted with identical dominant CDR3 beta clonotypes that recurred across tumor sites within a patient.

The receptor was isolated from a man aged 35-49 years with non-small cell lung cancer. Sequencing input: lung tumor tissue.

CDR3 residues: CASSPGGPEQYF. CDR3 bases: TGTGCCAGCAGTCCCGGGGGCCCTGAGCAGTACTTC. V usage is TRBV7-9 and J usage is TRBJ2-7; the D gene could be TRBD1 or TRBD2 (6 bases each). The CDR3 is 12 amino acids. From germline, CDR1 is SEHNR and CDR2 FQNEAQ (reference sequence). V shed 6 bases and J shed 7 bases, with 13 bases lying between them.